A single sample is the source of the 9 T cell receptor beta chains below, sequenced in a study of T cell changes during pregnancy in multiple sclerosis. Here immunoSEQ multiplex PCR was the method, and the copy in TCRdb shows in-frame clones only, minus some. The data hold tens of thousands of clones, with approximately 94% observed a single time. This material consisted of CD4+ T cells from peripheral blood mononuclear cells, taken in the second trimester of pregnancy. The source of these receptors is a female donor with multiple sclerosis, enrolled in a pregnancy study.

This clone has just one count. The chain is built from TRBV27 and TRBJ1-5; D is possibly TRBD1 (5 bases). Trimming stripped 6 bases from V and 1 base from J, with 22 bases between. Germline CDR1 reads MNHEY; CDR2 reads SMNVEV (reference sequence). The CDR3 spans 18 residues. Here the CDR3 reads CASSPLLRQRKSNQPQHF. For the CDR3, the DNA is TGTGCCAGCAGCCCCCTCCTACGACAGAGAAAAAGCAATCAGCCCCAGCATTTT.

The rearrangement joins TRBV4-2 to TRBJ2-7; D is unresolved. Per germline, CDR1 LGHNA and CDR2 YNFKEQ. Trimming cost V 4 bases and J 4 bases, with 11 bases left between them. The CDR3 length is 13 residues. The CDR3 region is CASSPTTEYEQYF. The CDR3 DNA reads as TGTGCCAGCAGCCCGACGACTGAATACGAGCAGTACTTC.

This sequence joins TRBV5-1 and TRBJ2-1, with D perhaps TRBD2 (6 bases). Germline V CDR1 and CDR2: SGHRS, YFSETQ. The CDR3 runs to 13 residues. The V end was cut by 7 bases, the J end by 3 bases, with 11 bases between. The chain's CDR3 is CASSSAGYNEQFF. CDR3 DNA: TGCGCCAGCTCTAGCGCGGGCTACAATGAGCAGTTCTTC.

This sequence joins TRBV19 and TRBJ1-3, with D perhaps matching TRBD1 (5 bases). Trimming removed 7 bases from V and 3 bases from J, with 10 bases in between. CDR1 is LNHDA and CDR2 is SQIVND in the germline V gene (reference sequence). This CDR3 is built from 13 residues. The CDR3 loop is CASNSGLGNTIYF. The CDR3 DNA reads as TGTGCCAGTAACTCAGGGCTTGGAAACACCATATATTTT.

This clone was counted a few times. V is TRBV9 and J is TRBJ2-1, with 12 bases matching TRBD1. Germline loops: CDR1 SGDLS, CDR2 YYNGEE. CDR3 length: 17 amino acids. The V and J ends lost 4 bases and 3 bases, in that order; junction bases with no gene match: 8. The CDR3 coding sequence is TGTGCCAGCAGCCCCCGGGGGACAGGGGGCATCTACAATGAGCAGTTCTTC. Translation: CASSPRGTGGIYNEQFF.

The rearrangement joins TRBV23-1 to TRBJ2-1; 8 nucleotides match TRBD1. TRBV23-1 is filed as an ORF, its function uncertain. V was pared by 7 bases and J by 3 bases, with 20 bases of the junction left unmatched. The CDR3 runs to 19 residues. The CDR3 sequence: CASKNSGTGVVHHYNEQFF. In DNA, the CDR3 is TGCGCCAGCAAGAATTCCGGGACAGGCGTCGTCCACCACTACAATGAGCAGTTCTTC.

The chain uses TRBV2 and TRBJ1-1; no clear D gene. Germline V gene sequence: CDR1 SNHLY, CDR2 FYNNEI. This CDR3 has 15 residues. The V gene lost 4 bases and the J gene lost 4 bases, with 16 bases spanning the gap. The chain's CDR3 is CASSATGRAPTEAFF. CDR3 DNA: TGTGCCAGCAGTGCAACGGGGAGGGCCCCCACTGAAGCTTTCTTT.

This chain uses TRBV6-6 with TRBJ1-2; D is perhaps TRBD1 (6 bases). The CDR3 totals 15 residues. Per germline, CDR1 MNHNY and CDR2 SVGAGI (reference sequence). Trimming took off 0 bases at V and 8 bases at J, with 16 bases between the two ends. Written as DNA, the CDR3 is TGTGCCAGCAGTTACTCGCGCGGGGGCTCCCAGGGCTACACCTTC. Amino acid sequence: CASSYSRGGSQGYTF.

This chain connects TRBV7-9 to TRBJ2-5; 8 bases are shared with TRBD1. V lost 2 bases and J lost 5; bases outside the gene matches: 10. The CDR3 runs to 16 residues. Germline V gene lookup returns CDR1 SEHNR and CDR2 FQNEAQ (reference sequence). CDR3 sequence reads: CASSLSGRGQGETQYF. CDR3 in DNA: TGTGCCAGCAGCTTATCAGGCAGGGGGCAAGGGGAGACCCAGTACTTC.